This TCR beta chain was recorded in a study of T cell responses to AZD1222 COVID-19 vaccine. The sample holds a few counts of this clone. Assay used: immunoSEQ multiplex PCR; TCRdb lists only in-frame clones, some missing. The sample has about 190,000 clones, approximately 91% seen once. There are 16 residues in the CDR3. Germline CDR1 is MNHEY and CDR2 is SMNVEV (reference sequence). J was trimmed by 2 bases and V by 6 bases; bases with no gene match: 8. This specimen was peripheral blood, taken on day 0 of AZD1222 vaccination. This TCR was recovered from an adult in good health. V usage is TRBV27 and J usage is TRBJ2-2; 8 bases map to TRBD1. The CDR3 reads CASRTTGTGNTGELFF. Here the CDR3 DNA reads TGTGCCAGCAGGACGACCGGGACAGGAAACACCGGGGAGCTGTTTTTT.